Below are 10 T cell receptor beta chains sequenced from a single sample in a study of CD8+ T cells in alopecia areata. Extraction of RNA preceded its reverse transcription into cDNA, which served as the sequencing template. The repertoire was sequenced with immunoSEQ multiplex PCR; TCRdb's copy has only in-frame clones and lacks some. The top ten hold about 1.3% of the sample, which has about 190,000 clones, roughly 60% seen once. The treatment: oral pan-JAK inhibitor, 5-10 mg twice daily. Here the sequenced sample was CD4+ T cells sorted from blood, taken at week 49, from a patient treated with tofacitinib. The receptor set was obtained from a human donor with alopecia areata.

This clone was detected only a few times. The chain uses TRBV29-1 and TRBJ2-3, with D uncertain. Trimming took off 1 base at V and 7 bases at J, with 9 bases between the two ends. This CDR3 has 12 amino acids. CDR1 and CDR2 from the germline V gene are SQVTM and ANQGSEA. The DNA of the CDR3 is TGCAGCGTTGAAGTTGTATCCTATACGCAGTATTTT. Its protein is CSVEVVSYTQYF.

This chain connects TRBV5-6 to TRBJ2-2; either TRBD1 or TRBD2 may fit D (5 bases each). The V and J ends lost 4 bases and 7 bases respectively, with 11 bases between them. CDR3 size: 13 residues. CDR1 and CDR2 (germline): SGHDT, YYEEEE. In DNA form, the CDR3 reads TGTGCCAGCAGCCCGGGGCGGAACGGGGAGCTGTTTTTT. It encodes CASSPGRNGELFF.

The genes are TRBV14 and TRBJ1-4; D gene uncertain. The CDR3 has 13 residues. Per the germline V gene, CDR1 is SGHDN and CDR2 is FVKESK. V was pared by 0 bases and J by 4 bases, with 3 bases between. CDR3 nucleotide sequence: TGTGCCAGCAGCCAAGATCTTAATGAAAAACTGTTTTTT. This translates into CASSQDLNEKLFF.

Remarks on this clone: Other DNA variants within this sample encode the same CDR3. This chain uses TRBV29-1 with TRBJ2-5, with a tentative D call TRBD1 (5 bases). Trimming removed 3 bases at V and 4 bases at J, with 9 bases between. Germline V gene sequence: CDR1 SQVTM, CDR2 ANQGSEA. The CDR3 has 12 residues. CDR3 DNA: TGCAGCGTTGATAGGGGCGGAGAGACCCAGTACTTC. Its protein is CSVDRGGETQYF.

The genes are TRBV9 and TRBJ2-1; a possible D gene is TRBD2 (6 bases). The CDR3 extends over 16 amino acids. V was trimmed by 4 bases and J by 0 bases, leaving 14 bases between them. From germline, CDR1 is SGDLS and CDR2 YYNGEE. CDR3: CASSPAGGASYNEQFF. CDR3 DNA: TGTGCCAGCAGCCCCGCAGGCGGGGCCTCCTACAATGAGCAGTTCTTC.

The chain links TRBV2 to TRBJ2-3, with 7 bases lining up with TRBD1. Germline values: CDR1 SNHLY, CDR2 FYNNEI. V shed 7 bases, J shed 3 bases, and the junction held 4 bases outside the gene matches. This CDR3 has 13 amino acids. CDR3 sequence (DNA): TGTGCCAGCACCATGACAGGGACAGATACGCAGTATTTT. Protein: CASTMTGTDTQYF.

The V gene is TRBV25-1, the J gene TRBJ2-2; D uncertain. The CDR3 is made up of 14 amino acids. Trimming pared 3 bases from V and 0 bases from J, leaving 5 bases between. CDR1 is MGHDK and CDR2 is SYGVNS in the germline V gene. CDR3: CASSDLANTGELFF. The CDR3, as DNA: TGTGCCAGCAGTGACCTAGCGAACACCGGGGAGCTGTTTTTT.

The chain uses TRBV9 and TRBJ2-6; D gene unclear. This CDR3 has 18 amino acids. V gave up 1 base and J gave up 0 bases, with 14 bases separating them. The germline V gene has CDR1 SGDLS and CDR2 YYNGEE. The CDR3 DNA follows: TGTGCCAGCAGCGTAAAGGCACTGAGGACCTCTGGGGCCAACGTCCTGACTTTC. Amino acid sequence: CASSVKALRTSGANVLTF.

V usage is TRBV28 and J usage is TRBJ1-4; D not resolved. The CDR3 is 15 residues long. Germline values: CDR1 MDHEN, CDR2 SYDVKM. Trimming removed 5 bases at V and 8 bases at J, with 18 bases between. CDR3 protein: CASSPHEPLQEKLFF. DNA for the CDR3: TGTGCCAGCAGTCCGCACGAACCCCTCCAAGAAAAACTGTTTTTT. Full variable domain (missing parts from reference TRBV28 and TRBJ1-4): DVKVTQSSRYLVKRTGEKVFLECVQDMDHENMFWYRQDPGLGLRLIYFSYDVKMKEKGDIPEGYSVSREKKERFSLILESASTNQTSMYLCASSPHEPLQEKLFFGSGTQLSVL.

This clone was observed a few times. This sequence joins TRBV7-2 and TRBJ2-3; 10 bases agree with TRBD1. Per the germline V gene, CDR1 is SGHTA and CDR2 is FQGNSA. Trimming at V came to 1 base and at J to 4 bases, leaving 8 bases not matched to a gene. This CDR3 comprises 17 residues. CDR3 region: CASSLVRGTGASDTQYF. The CDR3 bases are TGTGCCAGCAGCTTAGTGAGGGGGACAGGGGCATCAGATACGCAGTATTTT.